The source of this T cell receptor beta chain is a study of CD8+ T cells in alopecia areata. The CDR3 runs to 13 residues. Germline lookup yields CDR1 SQVTM and CDR2 ANQGSEA. V trimming: 7 bases; J trimming: 4 bases; junction bases outside the gene matches: 7. Reverse transcription of extracted RNA yielded cDNA, which provided the sequencing template. Only in-frame clones appear in the TCRdb table, and some are missing; sequencing was by immunoSEQ multiplex PCR. Seen here are over 200,000 clones, 50% to 60% observed once, and the top ten hold over 0.4%. Study results and limitations: The study found higher clonality in lesional than normal scalp, especially in alopecia totalis/universalis.

In alopecia areata patients, both lesional scalp punch biopsies and peripheral blood were collected. Using a FACSAria, the CD4+ and CD8+ T cells were sorted from the PBMCs. About this clone: Its antigen is not known.

This chain links TRBV29-1 with TRBJ2-1; TRBD2 matches 7 bases. Sequences were derived from CD4+ T cells sorted from blood, sampled at week 0. The clonotype comes from a human donor with alopecia areata. CDR3 coding DNA: TGCAGCGGGATTAGCGGGTCTTACAATGAGCAGTTCTTC. It codes for CSGISGSYNEQFF.